These 27 T cell receptor beta chains originate from one sample sequenced in a study of blood T cell repertoires in COVID-19. This table comes from immunoSEQ multiplex PCR, and its TCRdb copy is limited to in-frame clones, with some not included. The profile covers about 12,000 clones, with around 70% appearing a single time and around a tenth taken by the ten largest. Material for sequencing was peripheral blood. Receptors were obtained from a man between 60 and 75 years old with COVID-19, enrolled during active disease.

The CDR3 coding sequence is TGTGCCAGCAGCGTCTCCGGGACTGAAGCTTTCTTT. This encodes CASSVSGTEAFF. The chain links TRBV7-9 to TRBJ1-1, with D unresolved. Germline CDR1 SEHNR, CDR2 FQNEAQ (reference sequence). Trimming cost V 5 bases and J 5 bases, with 9 bases left between them. The CDR3 sequence is 12 residues long. The full variable domain, rest sourced from reference TRBV7-9 and TRBJ1-1, is DTGVSQNPRHKITKRGQNVTFRCDPISEHNRLYWYRQTLGQGPEFLTYFQNEAQLEKSRLLSDRFSAERPKGSFSTLEIQRTEQGDSAMYLCASSVSGTEAFFGQGTRLTVV.

J is TRBJ2-5 and V is TRBV6-5, with D maybe TRBD2 (5 bases). The V gene's germline CDR1 is MNHEY and CDR2 SVGAGI. CDR3 length equals 15 residues. With 6 bases removed from V and 1 base from J, the gap between germline ends came to 15 bases. The CDR3 nucleotides are TGTGCCAGCAGGGACCTTAGCGTCTCCCAAGAGACCCAGTACTTC. It is translated as CASRDLSVSQETQYF.

This clone was observed a handful of times. This chain connects TRBV4-2 to TRBJ1-2; 9 bases fit TRBD1. Germline CDR1 is LGHNA and CDR2 is YNFKEQ. The length of the CDR3 is 14 residues. The V gene end was trimmed by 1 base and the J gene end by 5 bases; junction bases not matched to a gene: 2. CDR3 sequence reads: CASSQATGGYGYTF. In DNA form, the CDR3 reads TGTGCCAGCAGCCAAGCGACAGGGGGGTATGGCTACACCTTC.

The J gene is TRBJ1-5, the V gene TRBV27; D gene ambiguous. Between the trimmed V and J ends, which lost 2 bases and 4 bases, there was a span of 12 bases. Germline CDR1 reads MNHEY; CDR2 reads SMNVEV (reference sequence). CDR3 length: 15 residues. This CDR3 reads CASSLRRPRNQPQHF. CDR3 nucleotide sequence: TGTGCCAGCAGTTTAAGACGGCCTAGGAATCAGCCCCAGCATTTT.

The CDR3 DNA reads as TGTGCCAGCAGCGTGGCCGGGACAGAATACAATGAGCAGTTCTTC. This sequence encodes CASSVAGTEYNEQFF. This chain links TRBV9 with TRBJ2-1, with 7 bases identical to TRBD1. CDR3 size: 15 residues. CDR1 is SGDLS and CDR2 is YYNGEE in the germline V gene. V trimming: 2 bases; J trimming: 4 bases; junction bases outside the gene matches: 6.

The V and J genes are TRBV19 and TRBJ1-4; maybe TRBD1 (6 bases). The CDR3 loop spans 16 amino acids. The ends were cut back, 5 bases at V and 8 bases at J, with 21 bases in the middle. Germline V gene data show CDR1 as LNHDA and CDR2 as SQIVND (reference sequence). CDR3: CASSSPAGGVGEKLFF. The CDR3 DNA is TGTGCCAGTAGTTCCCCCGCGGGGGGCGTTGGCGAAAAACTGTTTTTT.

CDR3 in amino acids: CASSAKQGSVSGNTIYF. The DNA for the CDR3 is TGTGCCAGCAGCGCGAAACAGGGCTCAGTCTCTGGAAACACCATATATTTT. The genes are TRBV11-2 and TRBJ1-3; a weak D match, TRBD1 (6 bases). The germline gives CDR1 SGHAT, CDR2 FQNNGV. The CDR3 is 17 residues long. The V end lost 5 bases, the J end lost 0 bases, and 17 bases lay between the germline ends.

CDR3 region: CASSPAPGGRYNEQFF. CDR3 bases: TGCGCCAGCAGCCCGGCCCCGGGGGGCAGGTACAATGAGCAGTTCTTC. V is TRBV5-1 and J is TRBJ2-1; D perhaps matches TRBD2 (7 bases). Between the trimmed V and J ends, which lost 4 bases and 4 bases, there was a span of 18 bases. Germline CDR1 and CDR2: SGHRS and YFSETQ. The CDR3 extends over 16 amino acids.

The rearrangement joins TRBV11-2 to TRBJ2-5; TRBD1 aligns across 9 bases. Per germline, CDR1 SGHAT and CDR2 FQNNGV. The length of the CDR3 is 14 residues. J was trimmed by 4 bases and V by 3 bases; bases with no gene match: 3. CDR3 in amino acids: CASSFDRGGETQYF. The DNA for the CDR3 is TGTGCCAGCAGCTTCGACAGGGGGGGAGAGACCCAGTACTTC.

The genes are TRBV4-2 and TRBJ2-5, with D possibly matching TRBD2 (6 bases). Germline lookup yields CDR1 LGHNA and CDR2 YNFKEQ. V was trimmed by 1 base and J by 2 bases, leaving 11 bases between them. The CDR3 runs 15 residues. The CDR3 nucleotides are TGTGCCAGCAGCCAAGGGGTGGGGGGTCAAGAGACCCAGTACTTC. It specifies CASSQGVGGQETQYF.

The chain's CDR3 is CASSASAGGGTDTQYF. In nucleotides, the CDR3 is TGTGCCAGCAGTGCCTCAGCGGGAGGAGGCACAGATACGCAGTATTTT. The chain combines TRBV6-4 with TRBJ2-3, with 9 nucleotides matching TRBD2. CDR1 is MRHNA, CDR2 SNTAGT, per germline. The length of the CDR3 is 16 residues. Unmatched junction bases numbered 6, after V lost 4 bases and J lost 1 base.

The J gene is TRBJ2-4, the V gene TRBV10-3; D remains unclear. Germline V gene lookup returns CDR1 ENHRY and CDR2 SYGVKD. The CDR3 loop spans 13 amino acids. V dropped 3 bases and J dropped 0 bases, with 3 bases sitting between them. DNA for the CDR3: TGTGCCATCAGTGACCTAGCCAAAAACATTCAGTACTTC. Its protein is CAISDLAKNIQYF.

V and J are TRBV20-1 and TRBJ2-7, with TRBD2 matching 12 bases. The CDR3 is 11 amino acids. The V gene's germline CDR1 is DFQATT and CDR2 SNEGSKA (reference sequence). The CDR3 here is CSRTSGVGQYF. DNA for the CDR3: TGCTCCCGGACTAGCGGGGTAGGGCAGTACTTC.

CDR3 sequence reads: CASRQGQETQYF. For the CDR3, the DNA is TGTGCCAGTAGGCAGGGGCAAGAGACCCAGTACTTC. The chain employs TRBV2 and TRBJ2-5, with D perhaps matching TRBD1 (6 bases). Per germline, CDR1 SNHLY and CDR2 FYNNEI. The V end lost 9 bases, the J end lost 2 bases, and 10 bases lay between the germline ends. The CDR3 contains 12 residues.

This rearrangement joins TRBV3-1 (or the pseudogene TRBV3-2) to TRBJ1-1; D is undetermined. This CDR3 has 16 residues. V was clipped by 0 bases and J by 5 bases, with 16 bases between them. In germline, CDR1 is LGHDT, CDR2 YNNKEL (reference sequence). In DNA, the CDR3 is TGTGCCAGCAGCCAAGATTATCCAGGTATTAGTACTGAAGCTTTCTTT. Translation: CASSQDYPGISTEAFF.

This clone appeared a single time. The chain links TRBV7-9 to TRBJ1-1; possibly TRBD1 for D (6 bases). V was clipped by 5 bases and J by 3 bases, with 13 bases between them. Germline V gene data show CDR1 as SEHNR and CDR2 as FQNEAQ (reference sequence). CDR3 length: 14 residues. CDR3 sequence reads: CASSQVTGYTEAFF. As DNA, the CDR3 is TGTGCCAGCAGCCAAGTCACAGGGTACACTGAAGCTTTCTTT.

This clone was detected only once. CDR3 nucleotides: TGCGCCAGCAGTAGCGGGGGGGCCGACAATGAGCAGTTCTTC. This translates into CASSSGGADNEQFF. The gene calls are TRBV5-1 and TRBJ2-1, with 11 bases fitting TRBD2. The germline gives CDR1 SGHRS, CDR2 YFSETQ. The CDR3 runs to 14 residues. With V trimmed by 5 bases and J by 5 bases, 3 bases remained unmatched.

V gene TRBV6-5 combines with J gene TRBJ1-1; TRBD1 might be the D (6 bases). V was clipped by 8 bases and J by 7 bases, with 20 bases between them. The length of the CDR3 is 14 residues. Germline lookup yields CDR1 MNHEY and CDR2 SVGAGI. The CDR3 loop is CASEVVKGVSEAFF. In DNA form, the CDR3 reads TGTGCCAGCGAGGTAGTAAAGGGGGTTAGTGAAGCTTTCTTT.

The V gene is TRBV5-1, the J gene TRBJ2-7; tentative D call: TRBD2 (7 bases). Germline V gives CDR1 SGHRS, CDR2 YFSETQ. Trimming shortened V by 6 bases and J by 0 bases, and 22 bases separated the two germline ends. This CDR3 contains 17 residues. The CDR3 DNA follows: TGCGCCAGCACCAATCAGGCGGGGGCACTGAGCTCCTACGAGCAGTACTTC. This translates into CASTNQAGALSSYEQYF.

This clone occurred once. V gene TRBV28 combines with J gene TRBJ2-2, with 7 bases aligning to TRBD1. V shed 6 bases and J 4 bases; nucleotides not matched to a gene: 5. CDR1 is MDHEN, CDR2 SYDVKM, per germline. The CDR3 contains 14 residues. CDR3 sequence reads: CASRPQGVTGELFF. The CDR3 coding sequence is TGTGCCAGCAGGCCTCAGGGGGTCACCGGGGAGCTGTTTTTT.

DNA for the CDR3: TGTGCCAGCAGTCCCAGACTCCCTGAACAGTTTTTT. Protein: CASSPRLPEQFF. This chain links TRBV28 with TRBJ1-4; D is unresolved. Germline CDR1 is MDHEN and CDR2 is SYDVKM. The CDR3 has 12 amino acids. V lost 5 bases, J lost 16 bases, and 17 bases lay in between.

This clone was found once. This rearrangement joins TRBV9 to TRBJ2-3; the match to TRBD2 covers 14 bases. The V segment lost 3 bases and the J segment 1 base; nucleotides outside the gene matches: 1. This CDR3 has 16 amino acids. CDR1 is SGDLS, CDR2 YYNGEE, per germline. The CDR3 DNA follows: TGTGCCAGCAGCGAGGGACTAGCGGGGGGCACAGATACGCAGTATTTT. Translating gives CASSEGLAGGTDTQYF.

The sample holds a few counts of this clone. This sequence joins TRBV11-2 and TRBJ1-4; 11 nucleotides line up with TRBD1. CDR3 size: 15 residues. CDR1 is SGHAT and CDR2 is FQNNGV in the germline V gene. J was trimmed by 6 bases and V by 1 base; bases with no gene match: 1. CDR3 bases: TGTGCCAGCAGCTTAGGGGGACAGGGGGATGAAAAACTGTTTTTT. Amino acids: CASSLGGQGDEKLFF.

This sequence joins TRBV7-9 and TRBJ2-5; D possibly corresponds to TRBD1 (6 bases). This CDR3 spans 15 amino acids. V was shortened by 10 bases and J by 5 bases, with 23 bases between the two germline ends. Germline lookup yields CDR1 SEHNR and CDR2 FQNEAQ (reference sequence). CDR3 sequence (DNA): TGTGCCACCACAGCTTACTTTGGGACAACTGAGACCCAGTACTTC. Protein sequence: CATTAYFGTTETQYF.

V usage is TRBV11-2 and J usage is TRBJ1-6; no clear D. Trimming shortened V by 5 bases and J by 7 bases, and 9 bases separated the two germline ends. This CDR3 spans 13 amino acids. CDR1 is SGHAT and CDR2 is FQNNGV in the germline V gene. DNA for the CDR3: TGTGCCAGCAGCCTCCGGTGGAATTCACCCCTCCACTTT. It yields the protein CASSLRWNSPLHF. Supplemented by reference TRBV11-2 and TRBJ1-6, the full variable domain reads EAGVAQSPRYKIIEKRQSVAFWCNPISGHATLYWYQQILGQGPKLLIQFQNNGVVDDSQLPKDRFSAERLKGVDSTLKIQPAKLEDSAVYLCASSLRWNSPLHFGNGTRLTVT.

The chain is built from TRBV4-2 and TRBJ2-3, with 8 nucleotides matching TRBD1. With 4 bases clipped from V and 0 bases from J, the junction kept 6 bases outside the gene matches. The CDR3 sequence is 16 residues long. Germline loops: CDR1 LGHNA, CDR2 YNFKEQ. The DNA for the CDR3 is TGTGCCAGCAGCCCGCGACAGGGGACTAGCACAGATACGCAGTATTTT. Its translation: CASSPRQGTSTDTQYF.

The V gene is TRBV24-1, the J gene TRBJ2-1; weak D call: TRBD1 (5 bases). The CDR3 length is 14 residues. Germline loops: CDR1 KGHDR, CDR2 SFDVKD. Trimming pared 9 bases from V and 4 bases from J, leaving 15 bases between. In nucleotides, the CDR3 is TGTGCCACCCGTGCCGGGCAGGGTTACAATGAGCAGTTCTTC. Encoded protein: CATRAGQGYNEQFF.